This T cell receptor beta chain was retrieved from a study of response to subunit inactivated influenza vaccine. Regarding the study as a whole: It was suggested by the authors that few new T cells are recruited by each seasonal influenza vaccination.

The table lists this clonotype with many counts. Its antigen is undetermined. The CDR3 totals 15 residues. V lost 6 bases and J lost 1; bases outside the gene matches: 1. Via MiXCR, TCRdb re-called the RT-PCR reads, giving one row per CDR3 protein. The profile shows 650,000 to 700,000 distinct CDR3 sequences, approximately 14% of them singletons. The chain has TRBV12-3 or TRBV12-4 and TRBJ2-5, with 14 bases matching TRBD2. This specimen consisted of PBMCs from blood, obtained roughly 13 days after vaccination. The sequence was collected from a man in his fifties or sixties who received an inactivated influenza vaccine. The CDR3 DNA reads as TGTGCCAGCAGAGGACTAGCGGGGGGCCAAGAGACCCAGTACTTC. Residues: CASRGLAGGQETQYF.